This T cell receptor beta chain came from a study of regulatory T cells. All CD3G-deficient patients showed autoimmunity, more severe in two. Broader study findings: Patient repertoires had restricted TRB V-J pairs and skewed V and J usage, most in Tregs. Control CD8+ cells showed a nonsignificant trend toward higher Shannon entropy than patient CD8+ cells.

The PCR used 52 TRBV and 13 TRBJ primers. Only in-frame clones appear in the TCRdb table, and some are missing; sequencing was by immunoSEQ multiplex PCR. The sample lists just over 20,000 clones, 90% to 95% occurring once. As regards this clone: Its specificity is not known.

Sequencing was performed on CD8+ T cells sorted from blood. The receptor was derived from a child aged 2-15 years with CD3G deficiency.

The CDR3 DNA reads TGTGCCAGCAGCTTAGGAGGGGCCGAGCAGTACTTC. Translation: CASSLGGAEQYF. The chain links TRBV11-2 to TRBJ2-7; D possibly matches TRBD1 or TRBD2 (5 bases each). Trimming removed 1 base from V and 6 bases from J, with 7 bases in between. Germline lookup yields CDR1 SGHAT and CDR2 FQNNGV. CDR3 size: 12 residues.